Described below is a single T cell receptor (beta chain) sequence and its context. This entry comes from a study of low-dose radiotherapy and immunotherapy resistance in tumors. About the research overall: Patients of Cohort 1 had 0.5 Gy fractions every 2 weeks, which summed to 6.5 Gy.

Per the germline V gene, CDR1 is SNHLY and CDR2 is FYNNEI. The CDR3 has 14 amino acids. V shed 7 bases and J shed 0 bases, with 12 bases lying between them. Time point specified: before trial treatment. The donors, trial participants, received nivolumab, ipilimumab, aspirin, low-dose cyclophosphamide and low-dose radiotherapy. Gene-specific TRAV and TRBV primers were used for first-strand cDNA, covering alpha and beta chains. Both a constant-region primer and a V-primer adapter served to amplify TCRs across about 20 PCR cycles. In TCRdb, the reads were re-called with MiXCR into one record per CDR3 protein. The sample holds fewer than 90,000 distinct CDR3 sequences, approximately 31% seen once.

This chain uses TRBV2 with TRBJ1-1; unclear D gene. Source: PBMCs, taken before treatment. The receptor's source is a female donor with ovarian cancer. The CDR3 DNA sequence: TGTGCCAGCATCGTTCGGGGTCTGAACACTGAAGCTTTCTTT. Amino acid sequence: CASIVRGLNTEAFF.